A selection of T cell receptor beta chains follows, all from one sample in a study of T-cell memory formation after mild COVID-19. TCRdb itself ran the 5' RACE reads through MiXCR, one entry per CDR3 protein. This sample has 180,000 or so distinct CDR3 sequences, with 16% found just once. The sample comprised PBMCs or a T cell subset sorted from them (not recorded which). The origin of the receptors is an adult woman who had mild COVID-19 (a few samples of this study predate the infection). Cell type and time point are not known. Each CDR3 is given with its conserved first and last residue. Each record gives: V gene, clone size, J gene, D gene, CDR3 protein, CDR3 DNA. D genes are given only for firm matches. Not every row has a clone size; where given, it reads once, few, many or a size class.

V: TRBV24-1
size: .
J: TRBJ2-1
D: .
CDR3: CATSALKTGYNEQFF
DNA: TGTGCCACCAGTGCCCTGAAAACCGGCTACAATGAGCAGTTCTTC

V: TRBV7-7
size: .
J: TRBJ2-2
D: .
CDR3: CASSEPGSRELFF
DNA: TGTGCTAGCAGCGAACCAGGGAGCCGGGAGCTGTTTTTT

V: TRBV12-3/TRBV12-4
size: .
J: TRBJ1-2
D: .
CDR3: CASSRGQTDYGYTF
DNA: TGTGCCAGCAGCCGTGGACAGACCGACTATGGCTACACCTTC

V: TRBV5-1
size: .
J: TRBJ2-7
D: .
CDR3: CASSLNRATLPYEQYF
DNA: TGCGCCAGCAGCTTAAACAGGGCTACCTTACCCTACGAGCAGTACTTC

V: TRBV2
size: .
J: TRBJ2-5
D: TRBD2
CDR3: CASERGGRETQYF
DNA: TGTGCCAGTGAACGGGGGGGCCGAGAGACCCAGTACTTC

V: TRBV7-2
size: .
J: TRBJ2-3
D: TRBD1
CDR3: CASSWDRGRTQYF
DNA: TGTGCCAGCAGCTGGGACAGGGGGCGGACGCAGTATTTT

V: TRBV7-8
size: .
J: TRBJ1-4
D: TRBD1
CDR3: CASSPLVRGPGEKLFF
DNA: TGTGCCAGCAGCCCACTGGTCAGGGGGCCAGGAGAAAAACTGTTTTTT

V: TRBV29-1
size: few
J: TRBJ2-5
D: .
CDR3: CAAAGLQETQYF
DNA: TGCGCGGCCGCGGGACTCCAAGAGACCCAGTACTTC

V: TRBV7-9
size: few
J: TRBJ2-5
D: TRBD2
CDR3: CASSRLLADKETQYF
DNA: TGTGCCAGCAGCAGACTTCTAGCGGACAAAGAGACCCAGTACTTC

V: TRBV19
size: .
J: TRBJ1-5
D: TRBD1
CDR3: CASSIGLGTGAYSNQPQHF
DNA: TGTGCCAGTAGTATAGGCCTCGGGACAGGGGCCTATAGCAATCAGCCCCAGCATTTT

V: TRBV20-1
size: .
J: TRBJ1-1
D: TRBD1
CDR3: CSARVSGQLNTEAFF
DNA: TGCAGTGCTAGAGTGTCGGGACAGCTGAACACTGAAGCTTTCTTT

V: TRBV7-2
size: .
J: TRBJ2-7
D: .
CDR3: CASSTPRGEQYF
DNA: TGTGCCAGCAGCACCCCCAGGGGCGAGCAGTACTTC

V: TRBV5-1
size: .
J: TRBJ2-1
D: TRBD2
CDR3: CASSPAPGLIKVSAGQFF
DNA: TGCGCCAGCAGCCCCGCTCCGGGACTAATAAAAGTCTCAGCTGGGCAGTTCTTC

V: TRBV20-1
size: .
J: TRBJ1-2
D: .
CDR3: CSARDRGTLAYGYTF
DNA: TGCAGTGCTAGAGATCGCGGGACACTGGCCTATGGCTACACCTTC

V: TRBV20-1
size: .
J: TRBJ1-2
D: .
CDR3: CSAYRGYGYTF
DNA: TGCAGTGCTTATCGGGGCTATGGCTACACCTTC

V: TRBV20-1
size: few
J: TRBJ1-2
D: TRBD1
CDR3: CSAKAATGSGYTF
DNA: TGCAGTGCTAAAGCCGCGACAGGGAGTGGCTACACCTTC

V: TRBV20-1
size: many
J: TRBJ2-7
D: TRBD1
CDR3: CSARDSVIYEQYF
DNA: TGCAGTGCTCGGGACAGTGTTATCTACGAGCAGTACTTC

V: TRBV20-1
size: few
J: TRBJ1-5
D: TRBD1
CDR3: CSARRTGDSNQPQHF
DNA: TGCAGTGCTAGACGGACAGGAGATAGCAATCAGCCCCAGCATTTT

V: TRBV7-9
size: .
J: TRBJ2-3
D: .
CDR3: CASSPSSGNTQYF
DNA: TGTGCCAGCAGCCCCTCATCTGGAAATACGCAGTATTTT

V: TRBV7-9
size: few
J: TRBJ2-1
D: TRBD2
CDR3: CASSLRSGGADNEQFF
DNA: TGTGCCAGCAGCTTAAGGAGCGGGGGGGCCGACAATGAGCAGTTCTTC